The TCR beta chain described here comes from a study of shared clonotypes between healthy human individuals. Trimming pared 8 bases from V and 4 bases from J, leaving 9 bases between. This CDR3 has 11 residues. Germline lookup yields CDR1 MNHEY and CDR2 SMNVEV (reference sequence). Measured with immunoSEQ multiplex PCR; TCRdb has only the in-frame clones, and not every one. The sample has 740,000 or so clones; about 80% are singletons. This chain joins TRBV27 and TRBJ2-7; possible D gene TRBD2, 5 bases. The sequenced material came from memory CD4+ T cells sorted from blood. Subset reported: CD45RA-negative fraction. The TCR comes from a young woman in good health. For the CDR3, the DNA is TGTGCCAGCGGAAGGGAGTACGAGCAGTACTTC. It specifies CASGREYEQYF.